Below are 9 T cell receptor beta chains sequenced from a single sample in a study of T cells in Graves' hyperthyroidism and ophthalmopathy. The investigators amplified TCR beta CDR3 regions from RNA transcripts. Initially, a first-round RT-PCR of the TCR CDR3 employed the HTBI primer set. One entry per CDR3 protein, called by TCRdb with MiXCR from the multiplex PCR reads. The table includes about 300,000 distinct CDR3 sequences, roughly 20% detected once. Sequencing was carried out using blood. Receptors originate from a middle-aged man with Graves' ophthalmopathy.

This clonotype was found a few times. The CDR3 DNA reads as TGCGCCAGCAGCTTGAGGATAGGAGTCTCTGGGGCCAACGTCCTGACTTTC. It encodes CASSLRIGVSGANVLTF. The chain recombines TRBV5-1 with TRBJ2-6, with D unresolved. CDR1 is SGHRS, CDR2 YFSETQ, per germline. This CDR3 spans 17 amino acids. V was cut by 1 base and J by 0 bases, with 11 bases left in between.

The CDR3 bases are TGTGCCACCAGCAGAGATGGGCAGCCTAATGAAAAACTGTTTTTT. Translated, it gives CATSRDGQPNEKLFF. The chain employs TRBV15 and TRBJ1-4; no clear D gene. CDR3 length: 15 residues. V lost 0 bases to trimming and J lost 3 bases, with 8 bases between them. Germline assignment: CDR1 LNHNV and CDR2 YYDKDF (reference sequence).

Many counts were recorded for this clonotype. The V gene is TRBV2, the J gene TRBJ2-1; 9 nucleotides line up with TRBD1. Per the germline V gene, CDR1 is SNHLY and CDR2 is FYNNEI. The CDR3 extends over 13 amino acids. The V gene end was trimmed by 9 bases and the J gene end by 1 base; junction bases not matched to a gene: 1. The CDR3, as DNA: TGTGCCAGAGGGACAGGGTCCTACAATGAGCAGTTCTTC. Its protein product is CARGTGSYNEQFF.

The rearrangement links TRBV20-1 to TRBJ2-3; 7 nucleotides agree with TRBD2. The germline gives CDR1 DFQATT, CDR2 SNEGSKA (reference sequence). The trim removed 4 bases at V and 4 bases at J, leaving 8 bases unmatched. The length of the CDR3 is 14 residues. The CDR3 DNA reads as TGCAGTGCTATTGTGGGAGGGCAACCAGATACGCAGTATTTT. It codes for CSAIVGGQPDTQYF.

The rearrangement uses TRBV5-1 and TRBJ1-4; no clear D. V dropped 4 bases and J dropped 0 bases, with 10 bases sitting between them. Germline CDR1 and CDR2: SGHRS and YFSETQ. The CDR3 is made up of 15 amino acids. CDR3 loop: CASSVSPATNEKLFF. The CDR3 DNA reads TGCGCCAGCAGCGTATCACCGGCAACTAATGAAAAACTGTTTTTT.

This clonotype came up many times. At one end the junction does not follow the germline gene, possibly because of a read error. The genes are TRBV7-9 and TRBJ2-7; D is unresolved. CDR3 size: 11 residues. Germline-derived CDR1 and CDR2 are SEHNR and FQNEAQ (reference sequence). The CDR3 spells CDGRLRYEQYF. CDR3 coding DNA: TGCGATGGGCGGCTACGCTACGAGCAGTACTTC. Filled out from reference TRBV7-9 and TRBJ2-7, the complete variable domain reads DTGVSQNPRHKITKRGQNVTFRCDPISEHNRLYWYRQTLGQGPEFLTYFQNEAQLEKSRLLSDRFSAERPKGSFSTLEIQRTEQGDSAMYLCDGRLRYEQYFGPGTRLTVT.

V gene TRBV6-6 combines with J gene TRBJ2-7; 15 positions agree with TRBD2. J was trimmed by 6 bases and V by 2 bases; bases with no gene match: 5. CDR1 and CDR2 from the germline V gene are MNHNY and SVGAGI (reference sequence). There are 16 residues in the CDR3. The CDR3 is CASSYARTSGRAEQYF. In DNA, the CDR3 is TGTGCCAGCAGTTACGCCCGGACTAGCGGGAGGGCCGAGCAGTACTTC.

This clonotype was found a few times. The J gene is TRBJ2-7, the V gene TRBV7-8; 8 nucleotides match TRBD2. V dropped 5 bases and J dropped 1; count of bases not matched to a gene: 7. CDR1 and CDR2 (germline): SGHVS, FQNEAQ. This CDR3 has 15 amino acids. CDR3 region: CASSPTSGNSYEQYF. The DNA for the CDR3 is TGTGCCAGCAGCCCAACTAGCGGAAATTCCTACGAGCAGTACTTC.

This clonotype was found a few times. A much larger clone is a single base away; this may be a read error. Here the CDR3 DNA reads TGTGCCAGCAGGGGGGACAGGGGAGGCAATCAGCCCCAGCATTTT. The encoded protein is CASRGDRGGNQPQHF. The chain combines TRBV2 with TRBJ1-5, with 10 bases matching TRBD1. CDR1 and CDR2 (germline): SNHLY, FYNNEI. The CDR3 is 15 residues long. After removal of 6 bases from V and 2 bases from J, the junction contained 4 bases not matched to a gene.